Shown below are 9 T cell receptor beta chains from a single sample sequenced in a study of blood T cell repertoires in COVID-19. Only in-frame clones appear in the TCRdb table, and some are missing; sequencing was by immunoSEQ multiplex PCR. The sample gives more than 250,000 clones, under 95% of which show up once; about 18% is in the top ten. The specimen was PBMCs or T cells enriched from blood (not recorded which). The origin of the receptors is a woman aged 30 to 39 who had recovered from COVID-19.

This chain connects TRBV6-1 to TRBJ1-3, with 7 bases lining up with TRBD1. The CDR3 is made up of 16 amino acids. With 2 bases clipped from V and 0 bases from J, the junction kept 4 bases outside the gene matches. Germline V lookup: CDR1 MNHNS, CDR2 SASEGT. The CDR3 nucleotides read TGTGCCAGCAGTGAATCGGCAGGGGGCTCTGGAAACACCATATATTTT. It codes for CASSESAGGSGNTIYF.

The chain joins TRBV6-2 or TRBV6-3 to TRBJ2-7; a weak D match, TRBD1 (6 bases). This CDR3 spans 12 amino acids. V gave up 6 bases and J gave up 6 bases, with 12 bases separating them. Germline CDR1 reads MNHEY; CDR2 reads SVGEGT. The CDR3 reads CASSPGAAEQYF. Written as DNA, the CDR3 is TGTGCCAGCAGCCCAGGGGCGGCCGAGCAGTACTTC.

This chain joins TRBV6-1 and TRBJ1-3; D not certain. The CDR3 runs to 16 residues. Germline loops: CDR1 MNHNS, CDR2 SASEGT. V was cut by 1 base and J by 0 bases, with 10 bases left in between. The CDR3 nucleotides read TGTGCCAGCAGTGAAGTAGTCCGAAACTCTGGAAACACCATATATTTT. As protein: CASSEVVRNSGNTIYF.

The chain links TRBV24-1 to TRBJ2-3; TRBD1 aligns across 7 bases. V was pared by 1 base and J by 3 bases, with 0 bases of the junction left unmatched. This CDR3 has 14 amino acids. CDR1 and CDR2 (germline): KGHDR, SFDVKD. CDR3 region: CATSDLQGTDTQYF. The CDR3 bases are TGTGCCACCAGTGATTTACAGGGGACAGATACGCAGTATTTT.

The chain joins TRBV16 to TRBJ2-7; tentative D call: TRBD2 (6 bases). Trimming removed 3 bases at V and 7 bases at J, with 7 bases between. CDR3 length: 11 amino acids. Germline V lookup: CDR1 KGHSY, CDR2 FQNENV. The CDR3 protein is CASSHGGEQYF. The DNA for the CDR3 is TGTGCCAGCAGCCACGGGGGAGAGCAGTACTTC. Variable domain in full (rest from reference TRBV16 and TRBJ2-7): GEEVAQTPKHLVRGEGQKAKLYCAPIKGHSYVFWYQQVLKNEFKFLISFQNENVFDETGMPKERFSAKCLPNSPCSLEIQATKLEDSAVYFCASSHGGEQYFGPGTRLTVT.

The chain joins TRBV5-4 to TRBJ2-2, with 7 bases matching TRBD1. V lost 1 base and J lost 7; bases outside the gene matches: 13. CDR1 is SGHNT and CDR2 is YYREEE in the germline V gene (reference sequence). The CDR3 loop spans 17 amino acids. The CDR3 here is CASSLLGPGGPGGELFF. Written as DNA, the CDR3 is TGTGCCAGCAGCTTGTTGGGACCAGGGGGACCTGGCGGGGAGCTGTTTTTT.

V gene TRBV4-2 combines with J gene TRBJ2-7; 9 bases are shared with TRBD2. The CDR3 is 15 amino acids. The V segment lost 2 bases and the J segment 2 bases; nucleotides outside the gene matches: 4. Germline CDR1 reads LGHNA; CDR2 reads YNFKEQ. The CDR3 bases are TGTGCCAGCAGCCAAACCCGACTAGCGGCCTACGAGCAGTACTTC. Residues: CASSQTRLAAYEQYF.

The chain recombines TRBV20-1 with TRBJ1-5; perhaps TRBD1 as D (5 bases). Germline values: CDR1 DFQATT, CDR2 SNEGSKA (reference sequence). The germline V and J ends were trimmed by 5 bases and 9 bases, with 11 bases remaining between them. This CDR3 is built from 11 residues. Here the CDR3 DNA reads TGCAGTGCTGCCAGGGTCTGGCCCCAGCATTTT. Protein sequence: CSAARVWPQHF.

The gene calls are TRBV5-1 and TRBJ2-1; perhaps TRBD1 as D (6 bases). This CDR3 has 15 residues. Germline V gives CDR1 SGHRS, CDR2 YFSETQ. V dropped 4 bases and J dropped 5 bases, with 16 bases sitting between them. CDR3 in DNA: TGCGCCAGCAGCAGCCACAGGGTGAAGGACAATGAGCAGTTCTTC. Encoded protein: CASSSHRVKDNEQFF.